A single sample gave rise to the 19 T cell receptor beta chains below, sequenced in a study of blood T cell repertoires in COVID-19. TCRdb keeps only in-frame clones here, not all; method: immunoSEQ multiplex PCR. The sample contains about 140,000 clones, roughly 85% of which appear only once. The sequencing input was peripheral blood. The source of these receptors is a man aged 60 to 75 with acute or convalescent COVID-19.

The chain joins TRBV7-9 to TRBJ1-5; D is unresolved. Germline CDR1 is SEHNR and CDR2 is FQNEAQ (reference sequence). The CDR3 is 14 residues long. The V end lost 5 bases, the J end lost 8 bases, and 16 bases lay between the germline ends. The CDR3 coding sequence is TGTGCCAGCAGCCTCGACACAGCCCTAAAGCCCCAGCATTTT. Encoded protein: CASSLDTALKPQHF.

The chain joins TRBV24-1 to TRBJ2-1; 7 bases are a match to TRBD2. Losses at the gene ends were 5 bases for V and 7 bases for J; bases not matched to a gene: 10. CDR3 length: 15 amino acids. CDR1 and CDR2 from the germline V gene are KGHDR and SFDVKD. CDR3 sequence: CATSAWGGLKNEQFF. The CDR3 DNA sequence: TGTGCCACCAGTGCCTGGGGGGGATTGAAAAATGAGCAGTTCTTC.

The gene calls are TRBV4-3 and TRBJ1-4; perhaps TRBD1 as D (6 bases). Germline CDR1 and CDR2: LGHNA and YSLEER. The CDR3 is 16 amino acids. V was shortened by 1 base and J by 5 bases, with 14 bases between the two germline ends. CDR3 in amino acids: CASSQAWTASNEKLFF. The DNA of the CDR3 is TGCGCCAGCAGCCAAGCCTGGACAGCTTCGAATGAAAAACTGTTTTTT.

The chain is built from TRBV6-1 and TRBJ2-7; D might be TRBD2 (6 bases). The CDR3 spans 15 residues. Germline V gene data show CDR1 as MNHNS and CDR2 as SASEGT. Trimming shortened V by 2 bases and J by 3 bases, and 14 bases separated the two germline ends. The CDR3 nucleotides are TGTGCCAGCAGTGAACGAGGAGGGAATATCTACGAGCAGTACTTC. Amino acids: CASSERGGNIYEQYF.

The chain couples TRBV19 to TRBJ1-6; tentative D call: TRBD1 (6 bases). Trimming cost V 8 bases and J 6 bases, with 11 bases left between them. Germline CDR1 and CDR2: LNHDA and SQIVND (reference sequence). This CDR3 has 13 residues. CDR3: CASGQPFNSPLHF. The CDR3 region has the DNA TGTGCCAGTGGACAGCCTTTTAATTCACCCCTCCACTTT.

This clone was found a few times. The chain employs TRBV2 and TRBJ2-3, with TRBD1 matching over 10 bases. J was trimmed by 1 base and V by 7 bases; bases with no gene match: 2. CDR3 size: 14 residues. Germline assignment: CDR1 SNHLY and CDR2 FYNNEI. The CDR3 region is CASIGTGGTDTQYF. The CDR3 region has the DNA TGTGCCAGCATTGGGACAGGGGGCACAGATACGCAGTATTTT.

The sample holds one count of this clone. The chain uses TRBV6-6 and TRBJ1-2; a weak D match, TRBD1 (6 bases). Looked up from germline, CDR1 is MNHNY and CDR2 is SVGAGI (reference sequence). The CDR3 is 12 residues long. Between the trimmed V and J ends, which lost 4 bases and 12 bases, there was a span of 15 bases. The chain's CDR3 is CASSFSGTFNTF. CDR3 nucleotides: TGTGCCAGCAGTTTCTCGGGGACATTCAACACCTTC.

This sequence joins TRBV11-2 and TRBJ2-3; 8 nucleotides line up with TRBD1. CDR1 is SGHAT, CDR2 FQNNGV, per germline. V was pared by 5 bases and J by 5 bases, with 9 bases of the junction left unmatched. This CDR3 contains 15 residues. The CDR3 DNA follows: TGTGCCAGCAGCCCGGGACAGGTAACCCAAGATACGCAGTATTTT. Translating it yields CASSPGQVTQDTQYF.

The V and J genes are TRBV30 and TRBJ2-7; possible D gene TRBD1, 6 bases. This CDR3 is built from 11 residues. Per germline, CDR1 GTSNPN and CDR2 SVGIG (reference sequence). The V end was cut by 3 bases, the J end by 4 bases, with 7 bases between. The chain's CDR3 is CAWSTGYEQYF. For the CDR3, the DNA is TGTGCCTGGAGCACAGGGTACGAGCAGTACTTC. The entire variable domain, with the rest obtained from reference TRBV30 and TRBJ2-7, is as follows: SQTIHQWPATLVQPVGSPLSLECTVEGTSNPNLYWYRQAAGRGLQLLFYSVGIGQISSEVPQNLSASRPQDRQFILSSKKLLLSDSGFYLCAWSTGYEQYFGPGTRLTVT.

This rearrangement joins TRBV4-1 to TRBJ2-2; D is perhaps TRBD1 (6 bases). Germline V gene data show CDR1 as MGHRA and CDR2 as YSYEKL. This CDR3 comprises 16 residues. V was trimmed by 4 bases and J by 1 base, leaving 13 bases between them. The CDR3 nucleotides are TGCGCCAGCAGCCTCCTACAGGACAGGAACACCGGGGAGCTGTTTTTT. This encodes CASSLLQDRNTGELFF.

V gene TRBV5-1 combines with J gene TRBJ2-2; 9 bases line up with TRBD1. Trimming cost V 4 bases and J 5 bases; bases outside gene matches: 6. From germline, CDR1 is SGHRS and CDR2 YFSETQ. CDR3 length equals 15 residues. The DNA of the CDR3 is TGCGCCAGCAGCCCACAGGGGGCCGAAACCGGGGAGCTGTTTTTT. Residues: CASSPQGAETGELFF.

The chain couples TRBV6-5 to TRBJ2-3, with TRBD2 matching 8 bases. The CDR3 sequence is 14 residues long. V dropped 7 bases and J dropped 6; count of bases not matched to a gene: 9. The germline V gene has CDR1 MNHEY and CDR2 SVGAGI. The CDR3 loop is CASISSGWVDTQYF. The CDR3 nucleotides are TGTGCCAGCATATCTAGCGGGTGGGTCGATACGCAGTATTTT.

This clone was seen more than once but under ten times. The chain employs TRBV21-1 and TRBJ2-3; the table's D gene call, TRBD2, was not cross checked with the DNA. TRBV21-1 is an annotated pseudogene. The CDR3 spans 16 residues. CDR3 amino acids: CASSKWGLAGTDTQYF. The CDR3 nucleotides read TGTGCCAGCAGCAAATGGGGGCTAGCGGGCACAGATACGCAGTATTTT.

A few counts support this clone. V gene TRBV24-1 combines with J gene TRBJ2-1; 7 bases are a match to TRBD1. Germline V gene sequence: CDR1 KGHDR, CDR2 SFDVKD. The CDR3 spans 13 residues. The V gene end was trimmed by 10 bases and the J gene end by 3 bases; junction bases not matched to a gene: 5. In nucleotides, the CDR3 is TGTGCCACAACAGGGGAGAGCTACAATGAGCAGTTCTTC. Protein product: CATTGESYNEQFF.

The chain uses TRBV7-3 and TRBJ1-1, with D uncertain. V was shortened by 3 bases and J by 0 bases, with 8 bases between the two germline ends. This CDR3 has 14 amino acids. From germline, CDR1 is SGHTA and CDR2 FQGTGA. DNA for the CDR3: TGTGCCAGCAGCTTTGAACAGCTGAACACTGAAGCTTTCTTT. Its translation: CASSFEQLNTEAFF.

This clone was observed a few times. This chain uses TRBV29-1 with TRBJ1-2; D is perhaps TRBD1 (5 bases). CDR1 and CDR2 (germline): SQVTM, ANQGSEA. With 5 bases removed from V and 6 bases from J, the gap between germline ends came to 10 bases. This CDR3 has 11 amino acids. CDR3 in DNA: TGCAGCGTTTTCGGGGGGAATGGCTACACCTTC. As protein: CSVFGGNGYTF. Full variable domain (rest looked up from reference TRBV29-1 and TRBJ1-2): SAVISQKPSRDICQRGTSLTIQCQVDSQVTMMFWYRQQPGQSLTLIATANQGSEATYESGFVIDKFPISRPNLTFSTLTVSNMSPEDSSIYLCSVFGGNGYTFGSGTRLTVV.

The chain recombines TRBV24-1 with TRBJ1-2; a possible D gene is TRBD1 (5 bases). This CDR3 has 16 residues. Between the trimmed V and J ends, which lost 4 bases and 4 bases, there was a span of 18 bases. Germline loops: CDR1 KGHDR, CDR2 SFDVKD. The CDR3 DNA sequence: TGTGCCACCAGTGAGTCGGGACTCCCGGCTGCCTATGGCTACACCTTC. Its translation: CATSESGLPAAYGYTF.

The chain uses TRBV15 and TRBJ1-5, with D possibly TRBD1 on 5 matching bases. Germline CDR1 and CDR2: LNHNV and YYDKDF (reference sequence). The germline V and J ends were trimmed by 1 base and 7 bases, with 14 bases remaining between them. The CDR3 is 15 residues long. Here the CDR3 reads CATSRVGGVRQPQHF. CDR3 DNA sequence: TGTGCCACCAGCAGAGTCGGAGGGGTAAGACAGCCCCAGCATTTT.

The J gene is TRBJ1-1, the V gene TRBV6-2 or TRBV6-3; a possible D gene is TRBD1 (6 bases). The CDR3 is 15 amino acids. V lost 6 bases and J 4 bases, leaving 18 bases between the germline ends. Germline V gene lookup returns CDR1 MNHEY and CDR2 SVGEGT. The CDR3 DNA reads TGTGCCAGCAGCCCATACGGGACACCGGGCACTGAAGCTTTCTTT. It is translated as CASSPYGTPGTEAFF.